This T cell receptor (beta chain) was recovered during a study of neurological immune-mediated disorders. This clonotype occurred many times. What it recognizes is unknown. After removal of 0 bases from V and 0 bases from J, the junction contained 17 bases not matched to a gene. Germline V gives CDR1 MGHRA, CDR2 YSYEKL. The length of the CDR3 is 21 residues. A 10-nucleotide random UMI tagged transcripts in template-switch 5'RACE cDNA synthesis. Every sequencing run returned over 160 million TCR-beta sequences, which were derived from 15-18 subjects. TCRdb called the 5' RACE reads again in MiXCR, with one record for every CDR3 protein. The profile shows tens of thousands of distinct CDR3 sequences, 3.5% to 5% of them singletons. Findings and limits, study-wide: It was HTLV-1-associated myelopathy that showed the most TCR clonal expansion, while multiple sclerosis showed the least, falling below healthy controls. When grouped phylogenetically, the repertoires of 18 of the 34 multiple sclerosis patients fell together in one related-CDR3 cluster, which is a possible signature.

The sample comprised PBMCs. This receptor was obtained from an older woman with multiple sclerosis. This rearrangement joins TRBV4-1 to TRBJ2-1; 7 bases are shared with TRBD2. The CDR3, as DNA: TGCGCCAGCAGCCAAGAAGGAGGGCCTAGCGGCTCGGTTAGCTCCTACAATGAGCAGTTCTTC. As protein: CASSQEGGPSGSVSSYNEQFF.